Below are 31 T cell receptor beta chains sequenced from a single sample in a study of cytomegalovirus exposure and HLA in healthy donors. Both 60 Vbeta primers and 13 Jbeta primers went into the PCR. Sequencing was performed with immunoSEQ multiplex PCR; in TCRdb, only in-frame clones are kept and a portion is missing. In the table there are around 99,000 clones, 55% to 75% of which are singletons. The sample consisted of PBMCs. The receptors stem from an older woman in good health and CMV-seropositive.

V usage is TRBV11-2 and J usage is TRBJ1-2; TRBD1 aligns across 7 bases. Unmatched junction bases numbered 7, after V lost 6 bases and J lost 0 bases. Germline-derived CDR1 and CDR2 are SGHAT and FQNNGV. The CDR3 totals 15 residues. DNA of the CDR3: TGTGCCAGCAGTATGGACAGGCTCTCTAACTATGGCTACACCTTC. Encoded protein: CASSMDRLSNYGYTF.

The chain recombines TRBV29-1 with TRBJ2-2; D may be TRBD1 (6 bases). The CDR3 has 14 residues. Germline lookup yields CDR1 SQVTM and CDR2 ANQGSEA. Deletions cut 4 bases from V and 0 bases from J, with 9 bases between. The CDR3 spells CSVVGTTNTGELFF. For the CDR3, the DNA is TGCAGCGTTGTTGGGACAACGAACACCGGGGAGCTGTTTTTT.

The chain has TRBV5-1 and TRBJ2-5; 9 bases line up with TRBD2. V shed 2 bases, J shed 1 base, and the junction held 3 bases outside the gene matches. The length of the CDR3 is 15 residues. The germline V gene has CDR1 SGHRS and CDR2 YFSETQ. The CDR3 is CASSFSGGLQETQYF. CDR3 DNA: TGCGCCAGCAGCTTTAGCGGGGGTCTCCAAGAGACCCAGTACTTC.

The chain joins TRBV18 to TRBJ2-1; 8 bases match TRBD2. After removal of 0 bases from V and 0 bases from J, the junction contained 4 bases not matched to a gene. From germline, CDR1 is KGHSH and CDR2 LQKENI. The CDR3 spans 17 residues. The CDR3 loop is CASSPPRGASSYNEQFF. The CDR3 bases are TGTGCCAGCTCACCACCGCGGGGGGCAAGCTCCTACAATGAGCAGTTCTTC.

The chain carries TRBV6-1 and TRBJ1-1; no definite D call. The CDR3 consists of 14 residues. V shed 8 bases and J shed 0 bases, with 13 bases lying between them. Per germline, CDR1 MNHNS and CDR2 SASEGT. This chain's CDR3 is CASDQLTLNTEAFF. DNA for the CDR3: TGTGCCAGCGATCAGTTGACTTTGAACACTGAAGCTTTCTTT.

In this sample, this clone turned up once. The chain recombines TRBV6-5 with TRBJ2-5; weak D call: TRBD1 (6 bases). This CDR3 spans 15 amino acids. Trimming pared 6 bases from V and 5 bases from J, leaving 19 bases between. Looked up from germline, CDR1 is MNHEY and CDR2 is SVGAGI. The DNA of the CDR3 is TGTGCCAGCAGGGGCCTGCTAAGGACAGAGGAGACCCAGTACTTC. It specifies CASRGLLRTEETQYF.

The V and J genes are TRBV2 and TRBJ2-7; 9 nucleotides match TRBD2. Germline V gene lookup returns CDR1 SNHLY and CDR2 FYNNEI. The CDR3 extends over 15 amino acids. Trimming cost V 3 bases and J 2 bases; bases outside gene matches: 5. The CDR3 spells CASSDVTSGAYEQYF. The CDR3 region has the DNA TGTGCCAGCAGTGATGTGACTAGCGGTGCCTACGAGCAGTACTTC.

This clone turned up a few times. The chain has TRBV6-5 and TRBJ1-1; D is possibly TRBD1 (6 bases). V lost 6 bases and J 11 bases, leaving 16 bases between the germline ends. CDR1 MNHEY and CDR2 SVGAGI come from the germline V gene. The CDR3 consists of 12 residues. This CDR3 reads CASSTTRGRAFF. DNA of the CDR3: TGTGCCAGCAGCACGACCAGGGGAAGGGCTTTCTTT.

This chain uses TRBV5-1 with TRBJ1-1; TRBD1 is a possible D gene (5 bases). V was cut by 0 bases and J by 1 base, with 7 bases left in between. CDR3 length equals 14 residues. CDR1 and CDR2 (germline): SGHRS, YFSETQ. This CDR3 is CASSLVQANTEAFF. CDR3 coding DNA: TGCGCCAGCAGCTTGGTACAGGCGAACACTGAAGCTTTCTTT.

The J gene is TRBJ1-1, the V gene TRBV27, with D tentatively TRBD1 (5 bases). V shed 5 bases and J shed 5 bases, with 15 bases lying between them. The CDR3 is 14 amino acids. Germline V gives CDR1 MNHEY, CDR2 SMNVEV (reference sequence). The CDR3 here is CASSPQGLGTEAFF. The CDR3 nucleotides are TGTGCCAGCAGTCCCCAGGGTTTGGGGACTGAAGCTTTCTTT.

V is TRBV10-1 and J is TRBJ1-5; TRBD1 matches 8 bases. With V trimmed by 6 bases and J by 5 bases, 6 bases remained unmatched. This CDR3 is built from 14 residues. CDR1 and CDR2 (germline): WNHNN, SYGVQD (reference sequence). Here the CDR3 DNA reads TGCGCCAGCAGCGGTGGACAGGGTGATCAGCCCCAGCATTTT. Protein product: CASSGGQGDQPQHF.

The rearrangement links TRBV4-3 to TRBJ2-7, with TRBD1 matching over 7 bases. Germline trimming cut 2 bases from V and 4 bases from J; bases unmatched to any gene: 5. The length of the CDR3 is 14 residues. Germline V gene sequence: CDR1 LGHNA, CDR2 YSLEER. The CDR3 nucleotides are TGCGCCAGCAGCCAAACCGGGACAGCGTACGAGCAGTACTTC. It yields the protein CASSQTGTAYEQYF.

The chain combines TRBV6-5 with TRBJ1-2; 7 bases agree with TRBD1. The CDR3 extends over 14 amino acids. The germline V gene has CDR1 MNHEY and CDR2 SVGAGI. Trimming removed 5 bases from V and 5 bases from J; junction bases left unmatched: 8. The CDR3 sequence: CASSPQGGSYGYTF. The CDR3 DNA follows: TGTGCCAGCAGTCCTCAGGGGGGAAGTTATGGCTACACCTTC.

The CDR3 protein is CASSPGRGRIYEQYF. CDR3 in DNA: TGTGCCAGCTCACCAGGAAGGGGGCGAATTTACGAGCAGTACTTC. This rearrangement joins TRBV18 to TRBJ2-7, with 7 nucleotides matching TRBD1. The CDR3 length is 15 residues. CDR1 and CDR2 (germline): KGHSH, LQKENI. V shed 2 bases, J shed 4 bases, and the junction held 8 bases outside the gene matches.

This CDR3 reads CASSKQGAIYGYTF. The CDR3 DNA reads as TGTGCCAGCAGTAAACAGGGGGCGATCTATGGCTACACCTTC. The chain is built from TRBV6-5 and TRBJ1-2; 9 nucleotides match TRBD1. The CDR3 contains 14 residues. The junction had 5 bases not matched to a gene; V was cut back by 5 bases and J by 4 bases. Germline V gives CDR1 MNHEY, CDR2 SVGAGI.

This rearrangement joins TRBV6-5 to TRBJ2-5; 9 nucleotides align to TRBD2. Trimming at V came to 6 bases and at J to 4 bases, leaving 9 bases not matched to a gene. Germline CDR1 MNHEY, CDR2 SVGAGI. The CDR3 covers 15 residues. The CDR3 DNA is TGTGCCAGCAGCCGCGGGGGGGGAACGAGAGAGACCCAGTACTTC. Its translation: CASSRGGGTRETQYF.

The chain joins TRBV7-2 to TRBJ1-6; tentative D call: TRBD1 (5 bases). The length of the CDR3 is 14 residues. The V gene's germline CDR1 is SGHTA and CDR2 FQGNSA. Trimming cost V 6 bases and J 4 bases, with 10 bases left between them. CDR3 amino acids: CASSSGQYNSPLHF. CDR3 in DNA: TGTGCCAGCAGTTCCGGACAATATAATTCACCCCTCCACTTT.

The V gene is TRBV30, the J gene TRBJ1-5; D may be TRBD1 (5 bases). V lost 0 bases and J lost 5, with 17 bases in between. The CDR3 is 16 residues long. CDR1 and CDR2 (germline): GTSNPN, SVGIG (reference sequence). The CDR3 protein is CAWSVHFGGGYQPQHF. CDR3 in DNA: TGTGCCTGGAGTGTACATTTCGGGGGGGGATATCAGCCCCAGCATTTT.

By frequency in the sample, this clone is medium-sized. The chain uses TRBV7-8 and TRBJ1-4; possible D gene TRBD1, 6 bases. V lost 4 bases and J 8 bases, leaving 20 bases between the germline ends. CDR1 is SGHVS, CDR2 FQNEAQ, per germline. The CDR3 is 16 amino acids. The DNA for the CDR3 is TGTGCCAGCAGCTCCCGTATAGGGGGACTAAGGGAAAAACTGTTTTTT. Translating gives CASSSRIGGLREKLFF. The variable domain in full, completed from reference TRBV7-8 and TRBJ1-4, reads GAGVSQSPRYKVAKRGQDVALRCDPISGHVSLFWYQQALGQGPEFLTYFQNEAQLDKSGLPSDRFFAERPEGSVSTLKIQRTQQEDSAVYLCASSSRIGGLREKLFFGSGTQLSVL.

The rearrangement joins TRBV30 to TRBJ1-6; D unresolved. The length of the CDR3 is 15 residues. Germline-derived CDR1 and CDR2 are GTSNPN and SVGIG (reference sequence). The ends were cut back, 0 bases at V and 0 bases at J, with 6 bases in the middle. CDR3 DNA: TGTGCCTGGAGTGTAAGCGGCTCCTATAATTCACCCCTCCACTTT. This gives the protein CAWSVSGSYNSPLHF.

This clone was detected only once. V usage is TRBV6-5 and J usage is TRBJ2-7; D is perhaps TRBD2 (6 bases). The V end was cut by 0 bases, the J end by 5 bases, with 17 bases between. CDR3 length: 16 residues. CDR1 and CDR2 from the germline V gene are MNHEY and SVGAGI. CDR3 amino acids: CASSYSRAGGRNEQYF. The CDR3 coding sequence is TGTGCCAGCAGTTACTCGAGGGCCGGGGGAAGGAACGAGCAGTACTTC.

This chain uses TRBV5-6 with TRBJ1-1; 8 positions match TRBD1. Germline V gene sequence: CDR1 SGHDT, CDR2 YYEEEE. Trimming cost V 4 bases and J 11 bases; bases outside gene matches: 13. There are 14 residues in the CDR3. As DNA, the CDR3 is TGTGCCAGCAGCCTCCCCAGCGGACAGGGTTTGGCTTTCTTT. Its translation: CASSLPSGQGLAFF.

V is TRBV18 and J is TRBJ1-5; tentatively, D is TRBD1 (5 bases). The CDR3 is 13 residues long. Germline V gene sequence: CDR1 KGHSH, CDR2 LQKENI. The V end was cut by 2 bases, the J end by 6 bases, with 8 bases between. The CDR3, as DNA: TGTGCCAGCTCACCAGGGGGAGGTCAGCCCCAGCATTTT. Translated: CASSPGGGQPQHF.

The table lists this clone with a few counts. The genes are TRBV27 and TRBJ2-7; the D is unclear. The CDR3 covers 14 residues. From germline, CDR1 is MNHEY and CDR2 SMNVEV (reference sequence). Trimming stripped 3 bases from V and 2 bases from J, with 11 bases between. The CDR3 nucleotides read TGTGCCAGCAGTTTGAGCCGAAATACCTACGAGCAGTACTTC. Its protein product is CASSLSRNTYEQYF.

The rearrangement joins TRBV7-2 to TRBJ2-3, with TRBD2 matching 11 bases. With 2 bases clipped from V and 5 bases from J, the junction kept 12 bases outside the gene matches. There are 18 residues in the CDR3. Germline-derived CDR1 and CDR2 are SGHTA and FQGNSA. CDR3 in amino acids: CASSLHQFSGGAQDTQYF. The CDR3 nucleotides are TGTGCCAGCAGCTTACATCAATTTAGCGGGGGGGCCCAAGATACGCAGTATTTT.

This chain joins TRBV7-9 and TRBJ2-5; D might be TRBD2 (6 bases). Germline CDR1 is SEHNR and CDR2 is FQNEAQ (reference sequence). Trimming shortened V by 3 bases and J by 4 bases, and 9 bases separated the two germline ends. The CDR3 spans 13 residues. The CDR3 protein is CASSLGGLETQYF. The CDR3 DNA follows: TGTGCCAGCAGCTTGGGGGGACTAGAGACCCAGTACTTC. Full variable domain (outside the CDR3, taken from reference TRBV7-9 and TRBJ2-5): DTGVSQNPRHKITKRGQNVTFRCDPISEHNRLYWYRQTLGQGPEFLTYFQNEAQLEKSRLLSDRFSAERPKGSFSTLEIQRTEQGDSAMYLCASSLGGLETQYFGPGTRLLVL.

The chain is built from TRBV7-9 and TRBJ2-4, with TRBD1 identical over 9 bases. This CDR3 has 17 amino acids. V shed 3 bases, J shed 9 bases, and the junction held 15 bases outside the gene matches. Germline V gene data show CDR1 as SEHNR and CDR2 as FQNEAQ (reference sequence). Written as DNA, the CDR3 is TGTGCCAGCAGCTTCGGGGGACAGGGCGTGTCGTCTGCCATTCAGTACTTC. As protein: CASSFGGQGVSSAIQYF.

This clone was counted only a few times. V and J are TRBV7-9 and TRBJ1-6, with D perhaps matching TRBD1 (5 bases). Germline CDR1 and CDR2: SEHNR and FQNEAQ (reference sequence). The CDR3 has 19 amino acids. The V end was cut by 3 bases, the J end by 5 bases, with 23 bases between. The CDR3 DNA sequence: TGTGCCAGCAGCTTTATAAAAGGGGCAGGGCGAGTCAATAATTCACCCCTCCACTTT. This encodes CASSFIKGAGRVNNSPLHF.

The genes are TRBV28 and TRBJ1-1; perhaps TRBD1 as D (6 bases). Germline V lookup: CDR1 MDHEN, CDR2 SYDVKM. The CDR3 covers 14 residues. V was clipped by 6 bases and J by 1 base, with 12 bases between them. CDR3 residues: CASRGGAQNTEAFF. In DNA, the CDR3 is TGTGCCAGCAGAGGGGGGGCCCAGAACACTGAAGCTTTCTTT.

As concerns this clone: Without the conserved terminal phenylalanine or tryptophan, this CDR3 likely stems from a read error. The CDR3, as DNA: TGTGCCAGCAGCAAACAGGGGAGAAATTCACCCCTCCACCTT. Its translation is CASSKQGRNSPLHL. The V call is TRBV7-8, the J call TRBJ1-6, with 7 nucleotides matching TRBD1. Trimming at V came to 5 bases and at J to 7 bases, leaving 5 bases not matched to a gene. CDR1 and CDR2 (germline): SGHVS, FQNEAQ. The CDR3 is made up of 14 amino acids.

The V and J genes are TRBV6-1 and TRBJ1-2; 8 bases are shared with TRBD1. The germline CDR1 and CDR2 sequences are MNHNS and SASEGT. Trimming cost V 6 bases and J 8 bases; bases outside gene matches: 8. The CDR3 is made up of 13 amino acids. The CDR3 sequence is CASRTGTGDGYTF. CDR3 bases: TGTGCCAGCAGGACCGGGACAGGCGACGGCTACACCTTC.